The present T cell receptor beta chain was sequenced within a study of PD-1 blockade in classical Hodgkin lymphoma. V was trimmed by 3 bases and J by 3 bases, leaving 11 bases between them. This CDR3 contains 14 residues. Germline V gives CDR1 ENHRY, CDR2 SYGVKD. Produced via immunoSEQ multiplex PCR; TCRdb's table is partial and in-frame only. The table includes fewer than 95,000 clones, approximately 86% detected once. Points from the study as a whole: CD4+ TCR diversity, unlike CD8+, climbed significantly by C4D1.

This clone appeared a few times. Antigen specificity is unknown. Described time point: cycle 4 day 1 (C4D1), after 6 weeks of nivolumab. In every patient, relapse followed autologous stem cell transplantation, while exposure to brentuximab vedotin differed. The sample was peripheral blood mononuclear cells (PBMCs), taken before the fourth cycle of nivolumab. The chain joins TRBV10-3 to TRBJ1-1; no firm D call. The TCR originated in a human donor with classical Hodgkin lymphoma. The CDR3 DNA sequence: TGTGCCATCAGTGAAAAGGGTTGGGACACTGAAGCTTTCTTT. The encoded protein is CAISEKGWDTEAFF.